This TCR beta chain was documented in a study of shared clonotypes between healthy human individuals. Whole-study context: Researchers assigned three CD4 naive, three CD4 memory, two CD8 naive and one CD8 memory plate to each donor.

Positive CCR7 selection of CD45RO-negative cells yielded the naive CD8 cells, and terminally differentiated effector memory CD45RA+ cells were excluded. All donors were healthy HIV-negative adults lacking recent acute infections or vaccinations. For this clone: Other DNA sequences within the sample encode an identical CDR3.

Clones were read by immunoSEQ multiplex PCR, and TCRdb kept only the in-frame ones, dropping some. The sample lists around 2,100,000 clones; around 96% were seen once. The CDR3 is 13 residues long. The V gene's germline CDR1 is MNHEY and CDR2 SMNVEV (reference sequence). V was clipped by 5 bases and J by 3 bases, with 11 bases between them. This chain links TRBV27 with TRBJ2-7; D possibly matches TRBD1 or TRBD2 (5 bases each). The clonotype comes from a man aged 18 to 30 in good health. Sequenced sample: naive CD8+ T cells sorted from blood. The CDR3 DNA follows: TGTGCCAGCAGTGTTCAGGGAGTCTACGAGCAGTACTTC. This encodes CASSVQGVYEQYF.